This T cell receptor (beta chain) is from a study of blood T cell repertoires in COVID-19. Whole-study context: T cells, B-cell-depleted T cells, or PBMCs supplied cDNA or gDNA.

This CDR3 is 15 amino acids long. Germline CDR1 and CDR2: LNHDA and SQIVND (reference sequence). With 2 bases clipped from V and 7 bases from J, the junction kept 6 bases outside the gene matches. TCRdb's table, derived via immunoSEQ multiplex PCR, lists solely in-frame clones and lacks some. This table has about 270,000 clones, around 84% appearing once. The gene calls are TRBV19 and TRBJ1-5, with TRBD1 matching 9 bases. Input material: peripheral blood. This clonotype was obtained from a human donor with COVID-19, enrolled during active disease. The donor label of this sample is uncertain. CDR3 nucleotide sequence: TGTGCCAGTAGTATACAACAGGGGGCTGGGCAGCCCCAGCATTTT. Protein sequence: CASSIQQGAGQPQHF. The full variable domain, its missing parts supplied by reference TRBV19 and TRBJ1-5, is DGGITQSPKYLFRKEGQNVTLSCEQNLNHDAMYWYRQDPGQGLRLIYYSQIVNDFQKGDIAEGYSVSREKKESFPLTVTSAQKNPTAFYLCASSIQQGAGQPQHFGDGTRLSIL.